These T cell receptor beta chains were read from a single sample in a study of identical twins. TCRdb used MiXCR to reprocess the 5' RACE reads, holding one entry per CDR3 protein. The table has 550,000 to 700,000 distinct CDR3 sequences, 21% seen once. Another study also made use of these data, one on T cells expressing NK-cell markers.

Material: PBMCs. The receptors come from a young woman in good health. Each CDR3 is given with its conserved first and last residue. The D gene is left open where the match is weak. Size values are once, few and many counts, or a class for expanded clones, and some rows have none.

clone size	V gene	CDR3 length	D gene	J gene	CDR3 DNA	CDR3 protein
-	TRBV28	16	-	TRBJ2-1	TGTGCCAGCAGTTTACTCCCCGGTGGCGGCGTGGTAGAGCAGTTCTTC	CASSLLPGGGVVEQFF
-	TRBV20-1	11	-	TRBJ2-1	TGCAGTGCTAGAACGCGGGCTGAGCATTTCTTC	CSARTRAEHFF
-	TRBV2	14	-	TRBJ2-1	TGTGCCAGCAAGCTAGAGGTCCTTGGGAATGAGCAGTTCTTC	CASKLEVLGNEQFF
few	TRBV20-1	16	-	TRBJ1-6	TGCAGTGCGAGTCCTCCGGGGGGCCTCCATGGTTCACCCCTCCACTTT	CSASPPGGLHGSPLHF
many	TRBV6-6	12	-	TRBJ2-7	TGTGCCGCCCGGGGGGCAGGACTCGAGCAGTACTTC	CAARGAGLEQYF
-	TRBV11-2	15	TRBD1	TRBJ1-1	TGTGCCAGCAGCTCGCCGGGACAGTGGGACACTGAAGCTTTCTTT	CASSSPGQWDTEAFF
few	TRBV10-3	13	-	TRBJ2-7	TGTGCCATCAGCAATGACTACTCCTACGAGCAGTACTTC	CAISNDYSYEQYF
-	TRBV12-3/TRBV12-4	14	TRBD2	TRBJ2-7	TGTGCCAGCAAAGGCGGGAGGGCAGGGGGCGAGCAGTACTTC	CASKGGRAGGEQYF
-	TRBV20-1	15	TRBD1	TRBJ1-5	TGCAGTGCTAGGCCCGGGACAGGTACGAATCAGCCCCAGCATTTT	CSARPGTGTNQPQHF
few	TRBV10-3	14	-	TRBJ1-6	TGTGCCATCAGTGAGAAGGCGGGGAATTCACCCCTCCACTTT	CAISEKAGNSPLHF
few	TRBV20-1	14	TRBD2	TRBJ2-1	TGCAGTGCTAGAGCTGCGGGGGGCCGGGATGAGCAGTTCTTC	CSARAAGGRDEQFF
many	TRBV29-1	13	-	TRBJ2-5	TGCAGCGTTGTTTCGAGCGGGCCGGAGACCCAGTACTTC	CSVVSSGPETQYF
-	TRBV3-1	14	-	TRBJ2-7	TGTGCCAGCAGCCAAGATACTAGCTTGTACGAGCAGTACTTC	CASSQDTSLYEQYF
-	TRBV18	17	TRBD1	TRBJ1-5	TGTGCCAGCTCTTCCACCCCTACAGGGGGTAGCAATCAGCCCCAGCATTTT	CASSSTPTGGSNQPQHF
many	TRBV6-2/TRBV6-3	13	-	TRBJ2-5	TGTGCCAGCGAGAAGGAGAGTCAAGAGACCCAGTACTTC	CASEKESQETQYF
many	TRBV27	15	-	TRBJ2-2	TGTGCCAGCAGTCTATCGGGACATAACACCGGGGAGCTGTTTTTT	CASSLSGHNTGELFF
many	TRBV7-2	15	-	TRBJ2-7	TGTGCCAGCAGTTCAAAATCGGGGACCCCTCGCGAGCAGTACTTC	CASSSKSGTPREQYF
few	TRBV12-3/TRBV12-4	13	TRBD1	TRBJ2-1	TGTGCCAGCAGTCACAGGGGGTTTAATGAGCAGTTCTTC	CASSHRGFNEQFF
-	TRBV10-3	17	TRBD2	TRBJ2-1	TGTGCCATCAGTGAGCCGACGGGGGGGAACACCTACAATGAGCAGTTCTTC	CAISEPTGGNTYNEQFF
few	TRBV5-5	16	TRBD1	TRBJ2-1	TGTGCCAGCAGCTCGCGAACAGGGGGCGCTCCCTATGAGCAGTTCTTC	CASSSRTGGAPYEQFF